The next 7 T cell receptor beta chains were all read from a single sample in a study of T-cell reconstitution after alpha-beta-depleted transplantation in children. TCRbeta library preparation incorporated unique molecular identifiers. TCRdb reprocessed the PCR reads with MiXCR, giving one entry per CDR3 protein. The repertoire holds 500,000 to 600,000 distinct CDR3 sequences, around 27% seen once, with about 35% in the top ten. The sample in question was PBMCs, obtained before TCRalphabeta/CD19-depleted stem cell transplant. Receptors originate from a boy under two years old with Wiskott-Aldrich syndrome, due to receive a stem cell transplant.

This clonotype was seen only a few times. The chain is built from TRBV7-9 and TRBJ2-7; 10 bases agree with TRBD2. The CDR3 loop spans 16 amino acids. CDR1 and CDR2 (germline): SEHNR, FQNEAQ (reference sequence). Trimming cost V 5 bases and J 3 bases; bases outside gene matches: 10. CDR3 DNA sequence: TGTGCCAGCAGCCCTCACTCCCTAGCGGGGGTCTACGAGCAGTACTTC. This sequence encodes CASSPHSLAGVYEQYF.

This clonotype was found a few times. The V call is TRBV2, the J call TRBJ2-3; TRBD2 matches 11 bases. The CDR3 consists of 15 residues. V was pared by 4 bases and J by 3 bases, with 3 bases of the junction left unmatched. The germline CDR1 and CDR2 sequences are SNHLY and FYNNEI. In DNA, the CDR3 is TGTGCCAGCAGTGCCCTAGCGGGAGGTACAGATACGCAGTATTTT. This encodes CASSALAGGTDTQYF.

The genes are TRBV7-9 and TRBJ2-6, with a weak D call TRBD2 (5 bases). The CDR3 length is 17 residues. Germline values: CDR1 SEHNR, CDR2 FQNEAQ (reference sequence). V was pared by 5 bases and J by 0 bases, with 14 bases between. The CDR3 reads CASSPRGMGSGANVLTF. The CDR3 DNA follows: TGTGCCAGCAGCCCCCGGGGTATGGGCTCTGGGGCCAACGTCCTGACTTTC.

This clonotype occurred a few times. The chain recombines TRBV6-1 with TRBJ2-5; tentatively, D is TRBD2 (5 bases). Trimming left V 5 bases short and J 0 bases short, with 19 bases between. CDR3 length: 17 amino acids. Germline lookup yields CDR1 MNHNS and CDR2 SASEGT. CDR3 sequence reads: CASSPILRPGNQETQYF. The CDR3 DNA is TGTGCCAGCAGTCCAATACTGCGTCCCGGGAACCAAGAGACCCAGTACTTC.

The sample holds one count of this clonotype. J is TRBJ2-1 and V is TRBV12-3 or TRBV12-4, with D maybe TRBD2 (6 bases). There are 17 residues in the CDR3. V was shortened by 3 bases and J by 0 bases, with 15 bases between the two germline ends. CDR3: CASSFKKRVSSYNEQFF. The CDR3, as DNA: TGTGCCAGCAGTTTTAAGAAGCGGGTCAGCTCCTACAATGAGCAGTTCTTC.

The chain carries TRBV4-2 and TRBJ1-2, with D unclear. CDR3 length equals 16 residues. The ends were cut back, 2 bases at V and 5 bases at J, with 18 bases in the middle. The germline CDR1 and CDR2 sequences are LGHNA and YNFKEQ. CDR3 in amino acids: CASSQSEVAVRYGYTF. The CDR3 DNA follows: TGTGCCAGCAGCCAATCGGAGGTTGCGGTTCGGTATGGCTACACCTTC.

A few counts support this clonotype. The rearrangement joins TRBV29-1 to TRBJ2-7; the match to TRBD1 covers 9 bases. Per germline, CDR1 SQVTM and CDR2 ANQGSEA. The CDR3 totals 13 residues. Trimming removed 5 bases from V and 2 bases from J; junction bases left unmatched: 4. Here the CDR3 reads CSVWDRDPYEQYF. Written as DNA, the CDR3 is TGCAGCGTTTGGGACAGGGATCCCTACGAGCAGTACTTC.